The next 23 T cell receptor beta chains were all read from a single sample in a study of shared T cell receptors in the human thymus. Assay used: immunoSEQ multiplex PCR; TCRdb lists only in-frame clones, some missing. The profile shows about 660,000 clones, 70% to 90% of them singletons. This same sample was also taken into another study, of human thymus T cells.

Sequencing was performed on thymocytes. These TCRs come from a boy in the first two years of life with a congenital heart defect.

About this clone: Other DNA sequences within the sample encode an identical CDR3. The genes are TRBV27 and TRBJ1-2; the match to TRBD1 covers 9 bases. Germline loops: CDR1 MNHEY, CDR2 SMNVEV (reference sequence). The CDR3 is 13 residues long. The V segment lost 5 bases and the J segment 4 bases; nucleotides outside the gene matches: 2. CDR3 loop: CASSPGQGYGYTF. Written as DNA, the CDR3 is TGTGCCAGCAGTCCGGGACAGGGCTATGGCTACACCTTC.

The V call is TRBV5-1, the J call TRBJ2-3; a weak D match, TRBD1 (5 bases). The germline V and J ends were trimmed by 7 bases and 6 bases, with 21 bases remaining between them. The CDR3 is made up of 15 amino acids. Germline CDR1 and CDR2: SGHRS and YFSETQ. The CDR3 is CASLNPGQGPDTQYF. The CDR3 nucleotides are TGCGCCAGCCTTAACCCTGGCCAGGGCCCCGATACGCAGTATTTT. The full variable domain, completed using reference TRBV5-1 and TRBJ2-3, is KAGVTQTPRYLIKTRGQQVTLSCSPISGHRSVSWYQQTPGQGLQFLFEYFSETQRNKGNFPGRFSGRQFSNSRSEMNVSTLELGDSALYLCASLNPGQGPDTQYFGPGTRLTVL.

V and J are TRBV5-4 and TRBJ2-7, with 13 bases matching TRBD2. V was clipped by 2 bases and J by 4 bases; unmatched bases: 9. Per germline, CDR1 SGHNT and CDR2 YYREEE (reference sequence). The CDR3 has 17 residues. The CDR3 reads CASSFQEGLAGRYEQYF. The CDR3 nucleotides are TGTGCCAGCAGCTTTCAAGAGGGACTAGCGGGAAGATACGAGCAGTACTTC.

The chain employs TRBV29-1 and TRBJ1-1; possible D gene TRBD1, 5 bases. The CDR3 runs 15 residues. V lost 8 bases and J 0 bases, leaving 19 bases between the germline ends. Germline loops: CDR1 SQVTM, CDR2 ANQGSEA. CDR3 region: CSPGRWQGMNTEAFF. Written as DNA, the CDR3 is TGCAGCCCAGGTCGTTGGCAGGGCATGAACACTGAAGCTTTCTTT.

The chain carries TRBV10-3 and TRBJ1-5; D is perhaps TRBD1 (5 bases). Germline CDR1 and CDR2: ENHRY and SYGVKD. Trimming cost V 3 bases and J 6 bases, with 15 bases left between them. The CDR3 has 15 residues. The CDR3 DNA reads as TGTGCCATCAGTGACGGACATGGCCCCGGTCAGCCCCAGCATTTT. This codes for CAISDGHGPGQPQHF.

The chain recombines TRBV18 with TRBJ2-3; the match to TRBD2 covers 8 bases. The germline V gene has CDR1 KGHSH and CDR2 LQKENI. The CDR3 totals 16 residues. V lost 2 bases to trimming and J lost 2 bases; unmatched junction nucleotides: 6. The CDR3 DNA reads TGTGCCAGCTCACCAATAGCGGGGAGGATCACAGATACGCAGTATTTT. This encodes CASSPIAGRITDTQYF. Full variable domain (rest looked up from reference TRBV18 and TRBJ2-3): NAGVMQNPRHLVRRRGQEARLRCSPMKGHSHVYWYRQLPEEGLKFMVYLQKENIIDESGMPKERFSAEFPKEGPSILRIQQVVRGDSAAYFCASSPIAGRITDTQYFGPGTRLTVL.

This clone has only one observation. The chain combines TRBV11-3 with TRBJ2-3, with 7 bases aligning to TRBD2. The CDR3 length is 18 residues. Trimming cost V 3 bases and J 1 base; bases outside gene matches: 13. The germline V gene encodes CDR1 SGHNT and CDR2 YENEEA. For the CDR3, the DNA is TGTGCCAGCAGCTTCCACTCGAATGCGGGAGCCCGCACAGATACGCAGTATTTT. This encodes CASSFHSNAGARTDTQYF.

Concerning this clone: This sample also contains other DNA sequences that code for the same CDR3. This chain uses TRBV27 with TRBJ2-7; D is unclear. CDR1 and CDR2 from the germline V gene are MNHEY and SMNVEV (reference sequence). The CDR3 extends over 11 amino acids. V shed 4 bases and J shed 2 bases, with 3 bases lying between them. This chain's CDR3 is CASSSAYEQYF. The CDR3 nucleotides are TGTGCCAGCAGTTCCGCCTACGAGCAGTACTTC.

This clone was seen a few times. Within the sample, other DNA sequences also encode this same CDR3. The V gene is TRBV7-2, the J gene TRBJ2-7; TRBD1 might be the D (6 bases). This CDR3 has 13 residues. Germline V lookup: CDR1 SGHTA, CDR2 FQGNSA. Trimming removed 0 bases from V and 3 bases from J, with 6 bases in between. The DNA for the CDR3 is TGTGCCAGCAGCTTAGCAGGGGGCTACGAGCAGTACTTC. Encoded protein: CASSLAGGYEQYF. Based on the CDR3 plus reference TRBV7-2 and TRBJ2-7, the full variable domain is GAGVSQSPSNKVTEKGKDVELRCDPISGHTALYWYRQSLGQGLEFLIYFQGNSAPDKSGLPSDRFSAERTGGSVSTLTIQRTQQEDSAVYLCASSLAGGYEQYFGPGTRLTVT.

The V and J genes are TRBV7-9 and TRBJ2-7, with D uncertain. Trimming shortened V by 3 bases and J by 6 bases, and 9 bases separated the two germline ends. The CDR3 consists of 12 residues. Germline values: CDR1 SEHNR, CDR2 FQNEAQ (reference sequence). This chain's CDR3 is CASSLPGGEQYF. In DNA form, the CDR3 reads TGTGCCAGCAGCTTGCCCGGCGGCGAGCAGTACTTC.

The chain couples TRBV28 to TRBJ1-5, with 8 bases identical to TRBD1. In germline, CDR1 is MDHEN, CDR2 SYDVKM. The ends lost 7 bases at V and 5 bases at J; junction bases unmatched: 16. This CDR3 comprises 17 residues. CDR3 coding DNA: TGTGCCAGCACCTTGGGGTCACCAGGGGGCGAGCATCAGCCCCAGCATTTT. This sequence encodes CASTLGSPGGEHQPQHF.

The chain has TRBV4-3 and TRBJ2-7; the D gene is possibly TRBD2 (7 bases). The germline V gene has CDR1 LGHNA and CDR2 YSLEER. This CDR3 is 17 amino acids long. V lost 1 base and J lost 5, with 21 bases in between. CDR3 DNA sequence: TGCGCCAGCAGCCAAGCTCCAGGTGGGAGGGGGGTGGACGAGCAGTACTTC. Amino acid sequence: CASSQAPGGRGVDEQYF.

V usage is TRBV27 and J usage is TRBJ1-4; 8 nucleotides line up with TRBD1. Germline values: CDR1 MNHEY, CDR2 SMNVEV (reference sequence). Trimming removed 8 bases from V and 3 bases from J; junction bases left unmatched: 8. The CDR3 is 15 residues long. The CDR3 DNA is TGTGCCAGCGGGGGTGTGGGACAGGCTAATGAAAAACTGTTTTTT. This gives the protein CASGGVGQANEKLFF.

The V gene is TRBV7-9, the J gene TRBJ2-5; 8 nucleotides match TRBD1. The germline V gene encodes CDR1 SEHNR and CDR2 FQNEAQ (reference sequence). V was clipped by 1 base and J by 2 bases; unmatched bases: 15. CDR3 length equals 19 residues. For the CDR3, the DNA is TGTGCCAGCAGCTTAGGTGACAGGGGTCCCCGTAGGCGGCAAGAGACCCAGTACTTC. This gives the protein CASSLGDRGPRRRQETQYF. Variable domain in full (rest from reference TRBV7-9 and TRBJ2-5): DTGVSQNPRHKITKRGQNVTFRCDPISEHNRLYWYRQTLGQGPEFLTYFQNEAQLEKSRLLSDRFSAERPKGSFSTLEIQRTEQGDSAMYLCASSLGDRGPRRRQETQYFGPGTRLLVL.

The chain links TRBV5-4 to TRBJ2-3, with D maybe TRBD2 (5 bases). Per germline, CDR1 SGHNT and CDR2 YYREEE (reference sequence). Trimming pared 4 bases from V and 2 bases from J, leaving 14 bases between. CDR3 length: 15 amino acids. CDR3 DNA: TGTGCCAGCAGCCCGACGCGGGTCAACACAGATACGCAGTATTTT. It is translated as CASSPTRVNTDTQYF.

This chain links TRBV15 with TRBJ2-7, with 16 nucleotides matching TRBD2. The CDR3 is 21 amino acids. Germline loops: CDR1 LNHNV, CDR2 YYDKDF (reference sequence). V trimming: 0 bases; J trimming: 0 bases; junction bases outside the gene matches: 11. CDR3 nucleotide sequence: TGTGCCACCAGCAGAGATAGGGGGTGCGGGACTAGCGGGAGGGCCTCCTACGAGCAGTACTTC. Amino acid sequence: CATSRDRGCGTSGRASYEQYF.

This chain links TRBV2 with TRBJ2-3; TRBD2 matches at 9 bases. This CDR3 is 13 amino acids long. Germline assignment: CDR1 SNHLY and CDR2 FYNNEI. Unmatched junction bases numbered 5, after V lost 8 bases and J lost 5 bases. The CDR3 sequence is CASPRSGRDTQYF. The CDR3 DNA reads as TGTGCCAGCCCTCGTAGCGGGAGAGATACGCAGTATTTT.

The chain carries TRBV7-2 and TRBJ1-2, with 9 bases identical to TRBD1. The CDR3 is made up of 14 amino acids. Trimming cost V 3 bases and J 6 bases; bases outside gene matches: 5. Per the germline V gene, CDR1 is SGHTA and CDR2 is FQGNSA. The chain's CDR3 is CASSLGQGGDGYTF. The CDR3 nucleotides are TGTGCCAGCAGCTTGGGACAGGGAGGGGATGGCTACACCTTC.

The gene calls are TRBV7-2 and TRBJ2-5; TRBD1 matches 9 bases. Germline CDR1 reads SGHTA; CDR2 reads FQGNSA. The CDR3 spans 14 residues. Trimming took 5 bases from V and 4 from J; bases not matched to a gene: 5. The CDR3 nucleotides read TGTGCCAGCAGCGGGACAGGGAGGACAGAGACCCAGTACTTC. This codes for CASSGTGRTETQYF.

In its sample, this clone was seen once. Other DNA sequences in the sample encode the same CDR3. The chain employs TRBV11-3 and TRBJ2-1; tentative D call: TRBD1 (5 bases). Germline CDR1 is SGHNT and CDR2 is YENEEA. Trimming pared 5 bases from V and 9 bases from J, leaving 8 bases between. The CDR3 totals 11 residues. The CDR3, as DNA: TGTGCCAGCAGCCTGGGGCTTGAGCAGTTCTTC. It encodes CASSLGLEQFF. The variable domain in full, completed from reference TRBV11-3 and TRBJ2-1, reads EAGVVQSPRYKIIEKKQPVAFWCNPISGHNTLYWYLQNLGQGPELLIRYENEEAVDDSQLPKDRFSAERLKGVDSTLKIQPAELGDSAVYLCASSLGLEQFFGPGTRLTVL.

The J gene is TRBJ1-4, the V gene TRBV28; D is perhaps TRBD1 (6 bases). V was cut by 0 bases and J by 4 bases, with 30 bases left in between. CDR1 and CDR2 (germline): MDHEN, SYDVKM. The CDR3 runs to 22 residues. The CDR3 reads CASSLWTPPQGNGGLGNEKLFF. CDR3 bases: TGTGCCAGCAGTTTATGGACACCCCCACAGGGTAACGGGGGGCTGGGTAATGAAAAACTGTTTTTT.

The chain has TRBV11-1 and TRBJ2-1; D is perhaps TRBD2 (6 bases). The CDR3 loop spans 16 amino acids. The germline V gene encodes CDR1 SGHAT and CDR2 FQDESV (reference sequence). V was clipped by 2 bases and J by 8 bases, with 19 bases between them. In nucleotides, the CDR3 is TGTGCCAGCAGCTTACGAGGGTTTAGACTAGACCATGAGCAGTTCTTC. Encoded protein: CASSLRGFRLDHEQFF.

CDR3 nucleotide sequence: TGTGCCAGCTCACCATCAGGGGCTCTAGGGGAGCAGTACTTC. Amino acids: CASSPSGALGEQYF. This sequence joins TRBV18 and TRBJ2-7, with a tentative D call TRBD1 (6 bases). Trimming took off 2 bases at V and 7 bases at J, with 15 bases between the two ends. The germline V gene encodes CDR1 KGHSH and CDR2 LQKENI. The length of the CDR3 is 14 residues. The whole variable domain, filled in from reference TRBV18 and TRBJ2-7, reads NAGVMQNPRHLVRRRGQEARLRCSPMKGHSHVYWYRQLPEEGLKFMVYLQKENIIDESGMPKERFSAEFPKEGPSILRIQQVVRGDSAAYFCASSPSGALGEQYFGPGTRLTVT.